This entry lists 20 T cell receptor beta chains sequenced from one sample in a study of identical twins. MiXCR, applied by TCRdb to the 5' RACE reads, yields one record per CDR3 protein. The sample has about 1.7 million distinct CDR3 sequences; less than 40% are singletons. Input material: cord blood. These receptors were taken from a newborn girl in good health.

The V call is TRBV6-6, the J call TRBJ1-1; D remains unclear. V lost 6 bases and J 2 bases, leaving 10 bases between the germline ends. The CDR3 totals 13 residues. The germline gives CDR1 MNHNY, CDR2 SVGAGI (reference sequence). This chain's CDR3 is CASSPKSNTEAFF. CDR3 sequence (DNA): TGTGCCAGCAGCCCTAAGTCAAACACTGAAGCTTTCTTT.

V gene TRBV7-8 combines with J gene TRBJ2-7; 8 bases agree with TRBD2. The CDR3 extends over 18 amino acids. Germline CDR1 SGHVS, CDR2 FQNEAQ. V was pared by 1 base and J by 4 bases, with 15 bases of the junction left unmatched. The CDR3 reads CASSLEFLREAPLYEQYF. The CDR3 nucleotides read TGTGCCAGCAGCTTAGAGTTCCTGCGGGAGGCCCCCTTATACGAGCAGTACTTC. Looking up the rest from reference TRBV7-8 and TRBJ2-7 gives the full variable domain: GAGVSQSPRYKVAKRGQDVALRCDPISGHVSLFWYQQALGQGPEFLTYFQNEAQLDKSGLPSDRFFAERPEGSVSTLKIQRTQQEDSAVYLCASSLEFLREAPLYEQYFGPGTRLTVT.

This sequence joins TRBV7-2 and TRBJ2-3; the match to TRBD2 covers 11 bases. Germline CDR1 reads SGHTA; CDR2 reads FQGNSA. Unmatched junction bases numbered 5, after V lost 3 bases and J lost 6 bases. The CDR3 spans 15 residues. CDR3 coding DNA: TGTGCCAGCAGCTTGACTAGCGGGGCGTGGGATACGCAGTATTTT. Residues: CASSLTSGAWDTQYF. Full variable domain (rest looked up from reference TRBV7-2 and TRBJ2-3): GAGVSQSPSNKVTEKGKDVELRCDPISGHTALYWYRQSLGQGLEFLIYFQGNSAPDKSGLPSDRFSAERTGGSVSTLTIQRTQQEDSAVYLCASSLTSGAWDTQYFGPGTRLTVL.

V gene TRBV12-3 or TRBV12-4 combines with J gene TRBJ1-2; 12 positions match TRBD1. There are 15 residues in the CDR3. Trimming took 6 bases from V and 4 from J; bases not matched to a gene: 6. As DNA, the CDR3 is TGTGCCAGCAGAAGAGGGACAGGGGGCCTCTATGGCTACACCTTC. Encoded protein: CASRRGTGGLYGYTF.

This clonotype has only a few counts. This rearrangement joins TRBV3-1 to TRBJ1-1, with 8 bases aligning to TRBD1. After removal of 1 base from V and 1 base from J, the junction contained 5 bases not matched to a gene. Germline-derived CDR1 and CDR2 are LGHDT and YNNKEL (reference sequence). The CDR3 spans 16 residues. The CDR3 sequence is CASSQVAGTGNTEAFF. DNA for the CDR3: TGTGCCAGCAGCCAAGTGGCCGGGACAGGGAACACTGAAGCTTTCTTT.

The chain recombines TRBV12-5 with TRBJ2-1; TRBD2 aligns across 8 bases. The length of the CDR3 is 17 residues. V dropped 0 bases and J dropped 0; count of bases not matched to a gene: 4. Germline CDR1 and CDR2: LGHNT and FRNRAP. Here the CDR3 reads CASGLVSRGGSYNEQFF. Here the CDR3 DNA reads TGTGCTAGTGGTTTGGTAAGCCGGGGGGGCTCCTACAATGAGCAGTTCTTC.

This clonotype was picked up a small number of times. The chain is built from TRBV28 and TRBJ2-3, with TRBD2 matching over 12 bases. The V and J ends lost 10 bases and 4 bases, in that order; junction bases with no gene match: 6. CDR1 and CDR2 (germline): MDHEN, SYDVKM. The CDR3 spans 14 residues. For the CDR3, the DNA is TGTGCCATTTCTAGCGGGAGGGCGGCAGATACGCAGTATTTT. This translates into CAISSGRAADTQYF.

This clonotype was observed a few times. J is TRBJ2-1 and V is TRBV7-9; D may be TRBD1 (6 bases). V dropped 1 base and J dropped 5 bases, with 9 bases sitting between them. Germline loops: CDR1 SEHNR, CDR2 FQNEAQ (reference sequence). The CDR3 loop spans 14 amino acids. The CDR3 spells CASSLDRANNEQFF. The CDR3 nucleotides read TGTGCCAGCAGCTTAGACAGGGCCAACAATGAGCAGTTCTTC.

The rearrangement links TRBV3-1 to TRBJ1-2; D not certain. The CDR3 loop spans 12 amino acids. Per germline, CDR1 LGHDT and CDR2 YNNKEL (reference sequence). Trimming stripped 0 bases from V and 7 bases from J, with 6 bases between. CDR3: CASSQDGLGYTF. In DNA, the CDR3 is TGTGCCAGCAGCCAAGACGGACTTGGCTACACCTTC.

This clonotype occurred a few times. V gene TRBV11-2 combines with J gene TRBJ2-7; D ambiguous. Germline V gives CDR1 SGHAT, CDR2 FQNNGV. V lost 5 bases and J lost 7, with 21 bases in between. The CDR3 runs 15 residues. The CDR3 here is CASSPSVSSYNEQYF. The CDR3 DNA sequence: TGTGCCAGCAGCCCCTCAGTCAGCTCCTACAATGAGCAGTACTTC.

The gene calls are TRBV11-2 and TRBJ1-1, with D possibly matching TRBD1 (5 bases). Trimming pared 11 bases from V and 10 bases from J, leaving 20 bases between. The CDR3 extends over 12 amino acids. The germline V gene encodes CDR1 SGHAT and CDR2 FQNNGV. The CDR3 protein is CACNGGWGVAFF. In nucleotides, the CDR3 is TGTGCCTGCAACGGGGGGTGGGGTGTAGCTTTCTTT.

V and J are TRBV7-9 and TRBJ2-7; perhaps TRBD2 as D (6 bases). From germline, CDR1 is SEHNR and CDR2 FQNEAQ (reference sequence). V shed 1 base and J shed 10 bases, with 20 bases lying between them. The CDR3 is 15 residues long. The DNA for the CDR3 is TGTGCCAGCAGCTTAGAGCGGTCTTCGGGAGAGGCCCAGTACTTC. This codes for CASSLERSSGEAQYF.

In this sample, this clonotype turned up a few times. This chain joins TRBV25-1 and TRBJ2-7; 14 nucleotides line up with TRBD2. Germline CDR1 reads MGHDK; CDR2 reads SYGVNS. Germline trimming cut 2 bases from V and 6 bases from J; bases unmatched to any gene: 3. The CDR3 extends over 15 amino acids. The CDR3 DNA reads TGTGCCAGCAGTGAAGCCGGGACTAGCGGGAGCGAGCAGTACTTC. Its protein is CASSEAGTSGSEQYF.

The rearrangement joins TRBV28 to TRBJ1-5; TRBD1 aligns across 9 bases. V dropped 3 bases and J dropped 5; count of bases not matched to a gene: 5. The CDR3 loop spans 15 amino acids. Germline values: CDR1 MDHEN, CDR2 SYDVKM. CDR3 nucleotide sequence: TGTGCCAGCAGTTTCGTGGACAGGGGATATCAGCCCCAGCATTTT. This codes for CASSFVDRGYQPQHF.

This chain uses TRBV28 with TRBJ1-1; the match to TRBD1 covers 12 bases. The V gene's germline CDR1 is MDHEN and CDR2 SYDVKM. V shed 2 bases and J 11 bases; nucleotides not matched to a gene: 6. The CDR3 has 14 amino acids. CDR3 protein: CASSLKGTGGEAFF. The CDR3 nucleotides are TGTGCCAGCAGTTTAAAAGGGACAGGGGGCGAGGCTTTCTTT.

The gene calls are TRBV7-2 and TRBJ1-6, with D uncertain. The CDR3 consists of 18 residues. CDR1 and CDR2 (germline): SGHTA, FQGNSA. The germline V and J ends were trimmed by 1 base and 4 bases, with 17 bases remaining between them. CDR3 bases: TGTGCCAGCAGCTTAGGAGTACGGCGAGGGAATTATAATTCACCCCTCCACTTT. Translating it yields CASSLGVRRGNYNSPLHF.

The chain uses TRBV20-1 and TRBJ2-7, with D unresolved. The CDR3 loop spans 10 amino acids. The V gene's germline CDR1 is DFQATT and CDR2 SNEGSKA (reference sequence). Trimming pared 5 bases from V and 3 bases from J, leaving 5 bases between. CDR3 in DNA: TGCAGTGCTTTATACTACGAGCAGTACTTC. It encodes CSALYYEQYF.

This clonotype was seen many times. The CDR3 bases are TGCGCCAGCAGCTTGGGGGGGACTAGCGGGATCTACAATGAGCAGTTCTTC. The encoded protein is CASSLGGTSGIYNEQFF. This chain connects TRBV5-1 to TRBJ2-1; 13 nucleotides agree with TRBD2. This CDR3 is 17 amino acids long. Germline lookup yields CDR1 SGHRS and CDR2 YFSETQ. The V segment lost 0 bases and the J segment 3 bases; nucleotides outside the gene matches: 3.

In this sample, this clonotype turned up many times. V gene TRBV7-8 combines with J gene TRBJ2-3, with a weak D call TRBD1 (5 bases). The germline V and J ends were trimmed by 0 bases and 2 bases, with 21 bases remaining between them. Germline CDR1 is SGHVS and CDR2 is FQNEAQ. The CDR3 sequence is 19 residues long. CDR3 sequence reads: CASSLATPIQDPLTDTQYF. The DNA for the CDR3 is TGTGCCAGCAGCTTAGCGACCCCCATACAGGATCCACTCACAGATACGCAGTATTTT.

This clonotype has more than one count but fewer than ten. The chain has TRBV20-1 and TRBJ1-4; TRBD1 is a possible D gene (5 bases). The germline CDR1 and CDR2 sequences are DFQATT and SNEGSKA (reference sequence). This CDR3 comprises 16 residues. V was shortened by 1 base and J by 4 bases, with 16 bases between the two germline ends. The DNA of the CDR3 is TGCAGTGCTAGAGTTGGATTGGCGGGGGTTAATGAAAAACTGTTTTTT. Its translation is CSARVGLAGVNEKLFF.